This paragraph reports one TCR beta chain. What it binds is not known. The sample is drawn from a study of T-cell reconstitution after alpha-beta-depleted transplantation in children. Study outcomes and limitations: Reportedly, alpha-beta T cells present about two months post-transplant originated from several hundred expanded clones of graft origin. The study traced high day-60 TCRbeta diversity in some patients to surviving recipient T cells and thymic progenitors. The main origin of T-cell counts and diversity one year after transplant was newly produced T cells.

For TCRbeta, the library was prepared with unique molecular identifiers. In TCRdb, the PCR reads were re-called with MiXCR into one record per CDR3 protein. The sample contains a few hundred thousand distinct CDR3 sequences, roughly 7.1% of which appear only once. With 5 bases removed from V and 2 bases from J, the gap between germline ends came to 15 bases. Germline loops: CDR1 SGHAT, CDR2 FQNNGV. The CDR3 totals 15 residues. The clonotype was recovered from a boy aged 2 to 9 with acute lymphoblastic leukemia, due to receive a stem cell transplant. The sequencing here drew on PBMCs, taken before TCRalphabeta/CD19-depleted stem cell transplant. V gene TRBV11-2 combines with J gene TRBJ2-5, with a tentative D call TRBD1 (6 bases). CDR3 in DNA: TGTGCCAGCAGCCCCTTTTATAGGGGGCAAGAGACCCAGTACTTC. Protein product: CASSPFYRGQETQYF.